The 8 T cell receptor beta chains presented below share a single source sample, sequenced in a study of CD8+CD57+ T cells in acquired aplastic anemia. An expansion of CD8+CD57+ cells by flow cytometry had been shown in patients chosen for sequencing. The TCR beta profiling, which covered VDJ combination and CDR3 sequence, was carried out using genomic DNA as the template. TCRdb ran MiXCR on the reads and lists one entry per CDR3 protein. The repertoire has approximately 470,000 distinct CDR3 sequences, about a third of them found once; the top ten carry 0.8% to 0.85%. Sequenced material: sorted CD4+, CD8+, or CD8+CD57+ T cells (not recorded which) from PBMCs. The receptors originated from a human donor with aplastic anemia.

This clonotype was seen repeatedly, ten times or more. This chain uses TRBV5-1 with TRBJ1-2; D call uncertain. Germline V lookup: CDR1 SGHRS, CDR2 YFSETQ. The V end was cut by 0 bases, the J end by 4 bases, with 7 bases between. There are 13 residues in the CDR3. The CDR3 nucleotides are TGCGCCAGCAGCTTGGGGCAGCTCTATGGCTACACCTTC. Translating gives CASSLGQLYGYTF.

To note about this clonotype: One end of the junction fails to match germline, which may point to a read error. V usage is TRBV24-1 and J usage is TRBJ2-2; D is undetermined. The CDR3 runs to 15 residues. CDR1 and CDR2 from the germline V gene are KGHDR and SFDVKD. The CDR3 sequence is CATSDHRLATEELFF. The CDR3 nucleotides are TGTGCCACCAGTGATCACCGACTGGCCACCGAGGAGCTGTTTTTT.

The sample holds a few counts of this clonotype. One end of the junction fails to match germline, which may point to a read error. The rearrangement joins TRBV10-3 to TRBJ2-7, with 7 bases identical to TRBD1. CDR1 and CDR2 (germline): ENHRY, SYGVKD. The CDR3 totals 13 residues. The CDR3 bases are TGTGCCAGCAGTCGGGACAGCCTCTACGAGCAGTACTTC. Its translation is CASSRDSLYEQYF.

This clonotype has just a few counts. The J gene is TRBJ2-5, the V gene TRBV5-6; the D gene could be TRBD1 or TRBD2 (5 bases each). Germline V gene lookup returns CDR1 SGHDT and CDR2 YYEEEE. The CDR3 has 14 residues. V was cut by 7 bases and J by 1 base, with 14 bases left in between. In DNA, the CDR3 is TGTGCCAGCCGTAAACGGGACCTCCAAGAGACCCAGTACTTC. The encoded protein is CASRKRDLQETQYF.

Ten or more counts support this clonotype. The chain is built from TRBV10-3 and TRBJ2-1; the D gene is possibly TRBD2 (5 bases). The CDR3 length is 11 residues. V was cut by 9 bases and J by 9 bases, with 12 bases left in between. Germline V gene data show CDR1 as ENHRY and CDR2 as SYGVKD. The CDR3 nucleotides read TGTGCCATAAAGGACTTGCGTGAGCAGTTCTTC. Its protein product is CAIKDLREQFF.

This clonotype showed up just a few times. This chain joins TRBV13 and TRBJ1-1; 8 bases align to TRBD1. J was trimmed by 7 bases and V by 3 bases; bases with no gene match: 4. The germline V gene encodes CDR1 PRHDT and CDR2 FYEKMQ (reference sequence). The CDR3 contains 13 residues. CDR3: CASSFTDRVEAFF. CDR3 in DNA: TGTGCCAGCAGCTTTACGGACAGGGTTGAAGCTTTCTTT.

The DNA for the CDR3 is TGTGCCAGCGGTCTGCGGACAGGTAACTCTGGAAACACCATATATTTT. It translates to CASGLRTGNSGNTIYF. The chain is built from TRBV5-6 and TRBJ1-3, with 7 positions matching TRBD1. The CDR3 runs to 16 residues. In germline, CDR1 is SGHDT, CDR2 YYEEEE. J lost 0 bases, V lost 7 bases, and 10 bases had no gene match.

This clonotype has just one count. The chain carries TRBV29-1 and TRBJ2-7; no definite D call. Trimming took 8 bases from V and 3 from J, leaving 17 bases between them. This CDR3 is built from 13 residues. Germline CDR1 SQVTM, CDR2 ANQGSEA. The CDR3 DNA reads TGCAGCTTGGCCGTAGCAGGAATCTACGAGCAGTACTTC. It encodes CSLAVAGIYEQYF.